This TCR beta chain was sequenced in a study of blood T cell repertoires in COVID-19. Clones were sequenced by immunoSEQ multiplex PCR, and TCRdb holds only the in-frame ones, with some missing. The sample includes under 300,000 clones, 65% to 85% seen only once; the top ten take roughly 4%. Germline CDR1 and CDR2: LNHNV and YYDKDF (reference sequence). This CDR3 contains 17 residues. V was clipped by 3 bases and J by 0 bases; unmatched bases: 7. The chain carries TRBV15 and TRBJ2-3, with 9 bases matching TRBD2. The specimen sequenced was peripheral blood. The sequence was obtained from a woman in her 40s with active or convalescent COVID-19. The CDR3 DNA reads TGTGCCACCAGCAGGGGACCGGGACTAGCCAGCACAGATACGCAGTATTTT. Translating it yields CATSRGPGLASTDTQYF.